A single sample is the source of the 13 T cell receptor beta chains below, sequenced in a study of shared clonotypes between healthy human individuals. The table came from immunoSEQ multiplex PCR; TCRdb's copy has only in-frame clones and leaves some out. Of about 2.4 million clones listed, 93% are singletons. Source material: naive CD4+ T cells from PBMCs. The subset: CD45RA+ positively selected. These TCRs come from a man between 18 and 35 years old in good health. Some clones in this sample may be carry-over from other donors' samples.

The CDR3 nucleotides read TGTGCCAGCAGAGAGCCCGGGACAGGGGGCTTTGGGCAGTACTTC. Protein product: CASREPGTGGFGQYF. The J gene is TRBJ2-7, the V gene TRBV5-8, with TRBD1 identical over 12 bases. The length of the CDR3 is 15 residues. Trimming cost V 5 bases and J 9 bases; bases outside gene matches: 12. Germline V lookup: CDR1 SGHTS, CDR2 YDEGEE.

The rearrangement joins TRBV5-4 to TRBJ2-5; a weak D match, TRBD1 (7 bases). CDR1 is SGHNT and CDR2 is YYREEE in the germline V gene (reference sequence). Between the trimmed V and J ends, which lost 0 bases and 3 bases, there was a span of 9 bases. The CDR3 consists of 14 residues. The CDR3: CASSLARGEETQYF. The CDR3 DNA reads TGTGCCAGCAGCTTGGCCAGGGGGGAAGAGACCCAGTACTTC.

Regarding this clone: The germline gene is not matched at one end of the junction; a read error may be the cause. CDR3 amino acids: CASSSPGGPSVF. The CDR3 nucleotides are TGTGCCAGCAGCTCCCCCGGGGGCCCATCCGTCTTC. The chain is built from TRBV7-3 and TRBJ2-1, with D possibly being TRBD1 or TRBD2 (6 bases each). This CDR3 spans 12 amino acids. CDR1 and CDR2 from the germline V gene are SGHTA and FQGTGA.

The chain carries TRBV4-3 and TRBJ2-6, with D possibly TRBD1 on 5 matching bases. The CDR3 extends over 16 amino acids. Trimming stripped 4 bases from V and 1 base from J, with 11 bases between. Germline-derived CDR1 and CDR2 are LGHNA and YSLEER. CDR3 protein: CASSRQFGSGANVLTF. The CDR3 DNA reads as TGCGCCAGCAGCCGACAGTTTGGGTCTGGGGCCAACGTCCTGACTTTC.

In DNA, the CDR3 is TGTGCCAGCAGCTGGCGGTTCAGCAGCTATGGCTACACCTTC. Its translation: CASSWRFSSYGYTF. V gene TRBV5-6 combines with J gene TRBJ1-2; D ambiguous. The CDR3 is 14 residues long. The ends were cut back, 3 bases at V and 4 bases at J, with 13 bases in the middle. Germline V gives CDR1 SGHDT, CDR2 YYEEEE.

CDR3 region: CASSPPAGTSGPPYEQYF. The CDR3 DNA is TGTGCCAGCTCACCACCGGCCGGGACTAGCGGTCCCCCCTACGAGCAGTACTTC. The chain has TRBV18 and TRBJ2-7, with TRBD2 matching over 11 bases. Unmatched junction bases numbered 9, after V lost 0 bases and J lost 2 bases. Germline CDR1 KGHSH, CDR2 LQKENI. The CDR3 covers 18 residues.

The rearrangement joins TRBV9 to TRBJ2-7, with TRBD2 as a possible D gene (6 bases). Germline V gene sequence: CDR1 SGDLS, CDR2 YYNGEE. The CDR3 runs to 15 residues. Trimming removed 0 bases from V and 3 bases from J, with 13 bases in between. The CDR3 spells CASSVGRGKGYEQYF. CDR3 in DNA: TGTGCCAGCAGCGTAGGGCGGGGCAAAGGCTACGAGCAGTACTTC.

V usage is TRBV11-2 and J usage is TRBJ2-1; D may be TRBD2 (6 bases). In germline, CDR1 is SGHAT, CDR2 FQNNGV. Deletions cut 3 bases from V and 6 bases from J, with 15 bases between. The CDR3 has 15 residues. Written as DNA, the CDR3 is TGTGCCAGCAGCTTTAGATCGGTTAGCGGCAATGAGCAGTTCTTC. Its protein product is CASSFRSVSGNEQFF.

This clone was counted once. CDR3 region: CASRKETGLHYEQYF. DNA of the CDR3: TGTGCCAGCAGGAAAGAAACAGGGCTCCACTACGAGCAGTACTTC. The J gene is TRBJ2-7, the V gene TRBV6-6, with D possibly TRBD1 on 6 matching bases. The CDR3 has 15 residues. The ends were cut back, 6 bases at V and 3 bases at J, with 18 bases in the middle. Germline CDR1 and CDR2: MNHNY and SVGAGI (reference sequence).

This clone was recorded a few times. Other DNA variants within this sample encode the same CDR3. This chain joins TRBV7-3 and TRBJ1-2; weak D call: TRBD1 (6 bases). There are 14 residues in the CDR3. Germline CDR1 is SGHTA and CDR2 is FQGTGA. V lost 0 bases and J lost 6, with 11 bases in between. The DNA for the CDR3 is TGTGCCAGCAGCTTAACGGCGGCAGGGGATGGCTACACCTTC. Amino acid sequence: CASSLTAAGDGYTF.

The V and J genes are TRBV29-1 and TRBJ2-2, with D perhaps TRBD1 (5 bases). The CDR3 loop spans 14 amino acids. V shed 5 bases and J shed 2 bases, with 12 bases lying between them. CDR1 is SQVTM, CDR2 ANQGSEA, per germline. CDR3: CSVRQTLNTGELFF. For the CDR3, the DNA is TGCAGCGTTAGACAGACGCTTAACACCGGGGAGCTGTTTTTT.

V is TRBV9 and J is TRBJ2-1, with D unclear. Germline assignment: CDR1 SGDLS and CDR2 YYNGEE. With 4 bases removed from V and 4 bases from J, the gap between germline ends came to 15 bases. The CDR3 totals 15 residues. Here the CDR3 DNA reads TGTGCCAGCAGCCCCCAAAGGCGAGAGTACAATGAGCAGTTCTTC. This translates into CASSPQRREYNEQFF.

The chain has TRBV19 and TRBJ2-7; 7 nucleotides line up with TRBD2. The CDR3 consists of 14 residues. Trimming at V came to 6 bases and at J to 1 base, leaving 6 bases not matched to a gene. Germline-derived CDR1 and CDR2 are LNHDA and SQIVND (reference sequence). The DNA of the CDR3 is TGTGCCAGTAGACGCGGGGGAGGTTCCTACGAGCAGTACTTC. Its protein product is CASRRGGGSYEQYF.